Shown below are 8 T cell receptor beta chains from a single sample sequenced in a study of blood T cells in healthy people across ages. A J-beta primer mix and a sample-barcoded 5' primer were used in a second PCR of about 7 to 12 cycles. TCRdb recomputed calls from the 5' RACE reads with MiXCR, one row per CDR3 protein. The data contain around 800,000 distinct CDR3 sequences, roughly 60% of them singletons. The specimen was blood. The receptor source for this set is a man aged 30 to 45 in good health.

CDR3 nucleotides: TGTGCCAGCAGCTACAGGGGGGGATTCACAGATACGCAGTATTTT. Residues: CASSYRGGFTDTQYF. The chain uses TRBV9 and TRBJ2-3; possible D gene TRBD1, 8 bases. Germline V lookup: CDR1 SGDLS, CDR2 YYNGEE. The CDR3 is made up of 15 amino acids. The V end lost 4 bases, the J end lost 2 bases, and 14 bases lay between the germline ends.

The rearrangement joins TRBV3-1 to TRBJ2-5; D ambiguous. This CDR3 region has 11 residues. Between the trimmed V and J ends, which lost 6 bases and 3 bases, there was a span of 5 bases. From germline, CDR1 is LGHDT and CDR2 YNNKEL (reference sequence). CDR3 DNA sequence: TGTGCCAGCAGGCGGAAAGAGACCCAGTACTTC. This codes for CASRRKETQYF.

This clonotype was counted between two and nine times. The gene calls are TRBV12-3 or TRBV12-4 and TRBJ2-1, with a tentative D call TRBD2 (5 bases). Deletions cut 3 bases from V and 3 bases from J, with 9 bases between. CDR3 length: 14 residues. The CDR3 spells CASSFRRDYNEQFF. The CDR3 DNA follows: TGTGCCAGCAGTTTTCGACGGGACTACAATGAGCAGTTCTTC.

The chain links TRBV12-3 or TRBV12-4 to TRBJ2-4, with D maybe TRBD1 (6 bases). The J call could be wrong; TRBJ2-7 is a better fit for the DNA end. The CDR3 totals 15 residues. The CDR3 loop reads CASRSSASRGDEQYF. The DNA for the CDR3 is TGTGCCAGCAGGTCGAGCGCGAGCAGGGGCGACGAGCAGTACTTC.

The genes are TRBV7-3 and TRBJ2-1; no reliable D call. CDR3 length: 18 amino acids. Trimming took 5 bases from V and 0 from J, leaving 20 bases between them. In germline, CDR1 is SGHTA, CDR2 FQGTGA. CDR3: CASSQRLGSTYSYNEQFF. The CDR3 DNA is TGTGCCAGCAGCCAACGACTGGGCAGCACTTACTCCTACAATGAGCAGTTCTTC.

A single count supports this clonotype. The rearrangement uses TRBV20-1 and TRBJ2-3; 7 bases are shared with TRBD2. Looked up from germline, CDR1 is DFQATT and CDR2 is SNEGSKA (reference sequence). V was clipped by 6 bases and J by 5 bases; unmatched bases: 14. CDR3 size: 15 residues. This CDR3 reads CSAAEAGCVEDTQYF. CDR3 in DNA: TGCAGTGCAGCTGAAGCGGGGTGCGTGGAAGATACGCAGTATTTT.

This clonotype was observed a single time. CDR3 region: CSVIRGQGASYEQYF. As DNA, the CDR3 is TGCAGCGTTATCAGGGGACAGGGGGCCTCCTACGAGCAGTACTTC. V and J are TRBV29-1 and TRBJ2-7, with 12 nucleotides matching TRBD1. V lost 5 bases and J lost 0; bases outside the gene matches: 5. The CDR3 has 15 amino acids. In germline, CDR1 is SQVTM, CDR2 ANQGSEA.

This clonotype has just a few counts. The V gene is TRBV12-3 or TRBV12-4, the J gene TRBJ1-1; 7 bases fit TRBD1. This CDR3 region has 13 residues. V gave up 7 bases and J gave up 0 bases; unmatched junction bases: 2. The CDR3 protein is CASKQGMNTEAFF. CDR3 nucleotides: TGTGCCAGCAAACAGGGGATGAACACTGAAGCTTTCTTT.